The present T cell receptor (beta chain) was sequenced within a study of T cell responses to AZD1222 COVID-19 vaccine. V lost 3 bases and J 4 bases, leaving 7 bases between the germline ends. The CDR3 spans 12 residues. CDR1 is LGHNT, CDR2 FRNRAP, per germline. Clones were sequenced by immunoSEQ multiplex PCR, and TCRdb holds only the in-frame ones, with some missing. The sample lists some 96,000 clones; roughly 90% were seen once. Study results and caveats: Unmutated variant regions are reportedly the target of nearly half of TCRs that are spike-specific.

As regards this clone: Its target is unknown.

The J gene is TRBJ2-7, the V gene TRBV12-5; D remains unclear. The TCR was taken from an adult in good health. This specimen was peripheral blood, taken on day 0 of AZD1222 vaccination. In nucleotides, the CDR3 is TGTGCTAGTGGTTTTACCCCTTACGAGCAGTACTTC. Translation gives CASGFTPYEQYF.